This T cell receptor beta chain appears in the sequencing data of a study of shared clonotypes between healthy human individuals. Broader study findings: Although depth was large, rarefaction showed that sequencing of the sorted subsets was incomplete. Sequencing depth was expected to influence donor clonotype sharing.

This clone appeared once. Its antigen is not identified. Germline V CDR1 and CDR2: MNHEY, SMNVEV (reference sequence). This CDR3 spans 15 amino acids. J gave up 2 bases and V 5 bases, and 8 bases lay outside the gene matches. TCRdb's table, derived via immunoSEQ multiplex PCR, lists solely in-frame clones and lacks some. The sample contains 1,100,000 or so clones, 78% of which appear only once. This TCR came from a man aged 18 to 29 in good health. Some clones in this sample may be carry-over from other donors' samples. Sequenced material: memory CD4+ T cells from PBMCs. As for subset: CD45RA-negative fraction. V usage is TRBV27 and J usage is TRBJ2-7, with 8 bases identical to TRBD1. The CDR3 sequence: CASSIGTGTTYEQYF. For the CDR3, the DNA is TGTGCCAGCAGTATAGGGACAGGAACTACCTACGAGCAGTACTTC.